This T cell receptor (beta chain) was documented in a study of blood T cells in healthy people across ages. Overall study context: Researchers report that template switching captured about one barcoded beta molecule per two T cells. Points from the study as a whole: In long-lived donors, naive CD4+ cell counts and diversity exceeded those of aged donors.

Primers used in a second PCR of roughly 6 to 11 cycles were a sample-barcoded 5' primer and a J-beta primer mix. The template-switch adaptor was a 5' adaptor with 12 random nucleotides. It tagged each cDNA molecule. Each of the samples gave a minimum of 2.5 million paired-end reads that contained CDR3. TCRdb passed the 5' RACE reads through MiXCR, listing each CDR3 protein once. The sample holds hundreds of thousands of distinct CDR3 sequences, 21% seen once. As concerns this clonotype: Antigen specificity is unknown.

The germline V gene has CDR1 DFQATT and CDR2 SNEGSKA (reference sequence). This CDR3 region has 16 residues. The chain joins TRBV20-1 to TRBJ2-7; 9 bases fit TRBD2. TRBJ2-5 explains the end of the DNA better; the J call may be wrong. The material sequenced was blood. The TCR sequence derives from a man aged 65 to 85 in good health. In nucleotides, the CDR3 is TGCAGTGCTAGAGTTGGTAGCGGGAGTAGGGGGGAGACCCAGTACTTC. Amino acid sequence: CSARVGSGSRGETQYF.